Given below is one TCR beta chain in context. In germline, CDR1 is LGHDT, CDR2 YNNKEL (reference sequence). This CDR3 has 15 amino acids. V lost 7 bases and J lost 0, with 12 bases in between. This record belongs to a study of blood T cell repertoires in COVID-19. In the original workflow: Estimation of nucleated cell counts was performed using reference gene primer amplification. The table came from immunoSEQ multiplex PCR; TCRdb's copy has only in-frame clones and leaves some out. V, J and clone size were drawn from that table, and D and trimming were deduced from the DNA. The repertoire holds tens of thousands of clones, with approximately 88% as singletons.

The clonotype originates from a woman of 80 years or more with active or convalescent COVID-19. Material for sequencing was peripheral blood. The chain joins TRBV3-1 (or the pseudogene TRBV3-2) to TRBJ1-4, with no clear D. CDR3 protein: CASTDTSTTNEKLFF. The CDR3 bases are TGTGCCAGCACCGATACCTCTACAACTAATGAAAAACTGTTTTTT.